This record covers a single T cell receptor (beta chain). The target antigen is unknown. This CDR3 comprises 14 residues. Trimming pared 1 base from V and 0 bases from J, leaving 6 bases between. Germline V gives CDR1 SEHNR, CDR2 FQNEAQ (reference sequence). The source of the sample is a study of cytomegalovirus exposure and HLA in healthy donors. In the PCR, 60 Vbeta and 13 Jbeta primers were used. Measured with immunoSEQ multiplex PCR; TCRdb has only the in-frame clones, and not every one. The profile covers roughly 150,000 clones, with over 80% appearing a single time and roughly 4% taken by the ten largest. Study conclusions and caveats: Among the most significant clusters, several appeared linked to common viral pathogens in a later analysis. With high specificity and sensitivity, the classifier reportedly diagnosed cytomegalovirus status. The study dropped some indistinguishable V segments, TRBV6-2 and TRBV6-3 among them.

Everyone who donated was a healthy bone marrow donor. V is TRBV7-9 and J is TRBJ1-1; possibly TRBD1 for D (5 bases). What was sequenced was PBMCs. The sequence derives from a man in his forties or fifties in good health and CMV-seropositive. In nucleotides, the CDR3 is TGTGCCAGCAGCTTAGGGACAATGAACACTGAAGCTTTCTTT. This translates into CASSLGTMNTEAFF.